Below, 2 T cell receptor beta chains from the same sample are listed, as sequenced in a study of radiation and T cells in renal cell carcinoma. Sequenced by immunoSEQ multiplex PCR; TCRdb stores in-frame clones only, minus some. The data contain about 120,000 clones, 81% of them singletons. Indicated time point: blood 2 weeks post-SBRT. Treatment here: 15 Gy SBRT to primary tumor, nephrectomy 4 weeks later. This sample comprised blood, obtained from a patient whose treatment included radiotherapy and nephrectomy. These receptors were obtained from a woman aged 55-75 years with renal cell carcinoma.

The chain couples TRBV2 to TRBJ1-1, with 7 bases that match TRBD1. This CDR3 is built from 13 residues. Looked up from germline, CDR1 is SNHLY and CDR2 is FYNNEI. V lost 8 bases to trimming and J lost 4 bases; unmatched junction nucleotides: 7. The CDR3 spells CASGRQGITEAFF. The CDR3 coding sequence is TGTGCCAGCGGACGACAGGGTATCACTGAAGCTTTCTTT.

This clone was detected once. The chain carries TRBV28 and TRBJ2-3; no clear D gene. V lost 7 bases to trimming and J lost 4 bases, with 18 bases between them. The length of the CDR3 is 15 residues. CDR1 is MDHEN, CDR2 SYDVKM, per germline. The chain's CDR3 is CASTPGRLPPDTQYF. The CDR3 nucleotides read TGTGCCAGCACCCCTGGCCGACTCCCCCCAGATACGCAGTATTTT.